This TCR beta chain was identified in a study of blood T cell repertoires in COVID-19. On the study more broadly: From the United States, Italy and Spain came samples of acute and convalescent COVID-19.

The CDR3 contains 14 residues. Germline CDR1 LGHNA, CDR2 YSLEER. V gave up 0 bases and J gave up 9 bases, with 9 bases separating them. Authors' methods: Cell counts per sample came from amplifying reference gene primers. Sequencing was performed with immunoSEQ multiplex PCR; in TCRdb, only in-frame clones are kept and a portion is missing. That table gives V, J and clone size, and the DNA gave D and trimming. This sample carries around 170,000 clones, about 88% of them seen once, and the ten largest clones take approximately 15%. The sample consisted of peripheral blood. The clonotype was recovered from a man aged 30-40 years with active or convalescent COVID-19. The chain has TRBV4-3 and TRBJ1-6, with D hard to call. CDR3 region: CASSQDWTSSPLHF. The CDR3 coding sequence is TGCGCCAGCAGCCAAGATTGGACTTCTTCACCCCTCCACTTT.